This TCR beta chain originates from a study of shared clonotypes between healthy human individuals. Whole-study context: Donors consisted of a couple of women and a few men between 18 and 49.

Naive CD8 cells, CD45RO-negative and positively selected for CCR7, excluded terminally differentiated effector memory CD45RA+ cells. In germline, CDR1 is SGHRS, CDR2 YFSETQ. This CDR3 region has 13 residues. The V end was cut by 3 bases, the J end by 5 bases, with 9 bases between. Study results and caveats: Generation of non-shared clonotypes was less probable than generation of clonotypes shared by all four donors.

This table comes from immunoSEQ multiplex PCR, and its TCRdb copy is limited to in-frame clones, with some not included. The table includes approximately 720,000 clones, about 90% detected once. Details on this clone: Its antigen is not known.

V usage is TRBV5-1 and J usage is TRBJ2-1; unclear D gene. The TCR sequence derives from a man aged 30 to 45 in good health. Material for sequencing was naive CD8+ T cells sorted from blood. In nucleotides, the CDR3 is TGCGCCAGCAGCTGGGCGATCCACAATGAGCAGTTCTTC. Translation: CASSWAIHNEQFF.